What follows is one T cell receptor (beta chain) and its context. Antigen specificity is unknown. The source of the sample is a study of Ad26.COV2.S vaccination and SARS-CoV-2 variants. Looked up from germline, CDR1 is MGHRA and CDR2 is YSYEKL. V was shortened by 0 bases and J by 4 bases, with 10 bases between the two germline ends. The CDR3 has 14 amino acids. Sequencing was performed with immunoSEQ multiplex PCR; in TCRdb, only in-frame clones are kept and a portion is missing. This sample carries around 400,000 clones, approximately 92% of them seen once, and the ten largest clones take 10% to 15%. Study-wide results and limits: Vaccinees reportedly had broad spike-specific CD8+ and CD4+ T cell responses. It was found that vaccine and placebo recipients had similar non-spike TCR breadth. Vaccine recipients posted higher spike-specific TCR breadth than their placebo counterparts.

Treatment reported: roughly 18 received Ad26.COV2.S at low or high dose, single or two shots; several received placebo; per-sample allocation not given. The study sampled participants on day 63 after the first vaccine or placebo injection. Donor was an adult aged 18-55 years in Boston. The chain carries TRBV4-1 and TRBJ2-7; D possibly corresponds to TRBD2 (6 bases). The TCR originated in a person between 18 and 60 years old who received the Ad26.COV2.S COVID-19 vaccine or a placebo. Here the sequenced sample was peripheral blood, taken in a trial of Ad26.COV2.S vaccine versus placebo. The DNA of the CDR3 is TGCGCCAGCAGCCAAGACAGCCGGGAGTACGAGCAGTACTTC. It encodes CASSQDSREYEQYF.